This is a list of T cell receptor beta chains from one sample in a study of T-cell reconstitution after alpha-beta-depleted transplantation in children. TCRdb re-called the PCR reads through MiXCR, storing one row per CDR3 protein. The profile shows about 500,000 distinct CDR3 sequences, around a third of them singletons. The sequencing used PBMCs from the stem cell graft donor, collected from the stem cell graft. These TCRs come from a human donor who donated a stem cell graft to a child with aplastic anemia. Both conserved end residues are part of each CDR3. D genes are given only for firm matches. Not every row has a clone size; where given, it reads once, few, many or a size class.

CDR3nt: TGCAGTGCAGCCGATCGAGGGCTAGCGGGTTACAATGAGCAGTTCTTC; CDR3aa: CSAADRGLAGYNEQFF; d_gene: TRBD2; j_gene: TRBJ2-1; v_gene: TRBV20-1; abundance: .
CDR3nt: TGTGCCAGCAGTTTCAGTCTAGCGGGTGCGGCCAAAAACATTCAGTACTTC; CDR3aa: CASSFSLAGAAKNIQYF; d_gene: TRBD2; j_gene: TRBJ2-4; v_gene: TRBV28; abundance: .
CDR3nt: TGTGCCAGCAGCCAACAGTCCCAGGGGACTGAGCAGTTCTTC; CDR3aa: CASSQQSQGTEQFF; d_gene: .; j_gene: TRBJ2-1; v_gene: TRBV12-3/TRBV12-4; abundance: .
CDR3nt: TGTGCCTGGAGTGGGACCTCAGGGGGTATTGCGAACACTGAAGCTTTCTTT; CDR3aa: CAWSGTSGGIANTEAFF; d_gene: TRBD1; j_gene: TRBJ1-1; v_gene: TRBV30; abundance: few
CDR3nt: TGCAGCGTTGGGACGGTGGATCAGCCCCAGCATTTT; CDR3aa: CSVGTVDQPQHF; d_gene: .; j_gene: TRBJ1-5; v_gene: TRBV29-1; abundance: .
CDR3nt: TGTGCCAGCAGCTTAAGGTATAGCAATCAGCCCCAGCATTTT; CDR3aa: CASSLRYSNQPQHF; d_gene: .; j_gene: TRBJ1-5; v_gene: TRBV7-2; abundance: .
CDR3nt: TGTGCCGGCAGCCCCAGGGTTATTACCGGAAACACCATATATTTT; CDR3aa: CAGSPRVITGNTIYF; d_gene: .; j_gene: TRBJ1-3; v_gene: TRBV7-2; abundance: .
CDR3nt: TGTGCCAGCAGCTTAGCAGGGAGTGGGGGCACAGCTTTCTTT; CDR3aa: CASSLAGSGGTAFF; d_gene: .; j_gene: TRBJ1-1; v_gene: TRBV7-9; abundance: .
CDR3nt: TGTGCCAGCAGCTCGTTTGCGGGGTCTCATTTGGGAAACACCATATATTTT; CDR3aa: CASSSFAGSHLGNTIYF; d_gene: .; j_gene: TRBJ1-3; v_gene: TRBV7-2; abundance: few
CDR3nt: TGTGCCTGGAGTGTAGGGTCAGAAAACTACAATGAGCAGTTCTTC; CDR3aa: CAWSVGSENYNEQFF; d_gene: .; j_gene: TRBJ2-1; v_gene: TRBV30; abundance: .
CDR3nt: TGTGCCACCAGTGATCCTATCCGGGGAGAGACCCAGTACTTC; CDR3aa: CATSDPIRGETQYF; d_gene: .; j_gene: TRBJ2-5; v_gene: TRBV24-1; abundance: once
CDR3nt: TGTGCCATCAGTGACCCAGCGGGAGTCAGCTACAATGAGCAGTTCTTC; CDR3aa: CAISDPAGVSYNEQFF; d_gene: TRBD2; j_gene: TRBJ2-1; v_gene: TRBV10-3; abundance: few
CDR3nt: TGTGCCAGCAGCCTCTTGGACAGGGGGCCTAACTATGGCTACACCTTC; CDR3aa: CASSLLDRGPNYGYTF; d_gene: TRBD1; j_gene: TRBJ1-2; v_gene: TRBV3-1; abundance: .
CDR3nt: TGTGCCACCAGCAGAGATGGTTATGGCTACACCTTC; CDR3aa: CATSRDGYGYTF; d_gene: .; j_gene: TRBJ1-2; v_gene: TRBV15; abundance: many
CDR3nt: TGCGCCAGCAGCCAACTCCTAGATTCCTACAATGAGCAGTTCTTC; CDR3aa: CASSQLLDSYNEQFF; d_gene: .; j_gene: TRBJ2-1; v_gene: TRBV4-3; abundance: .
CDR3nt: TGTGCCAGCAGCTACTACAGGGAAAATCAGCCCCAGCATTTT; CDR3aa: CASSYYRENQPQHF; d_gene: .; j_gene: TRBJ1-5; v_gene: TRBV6-5; abundance: .
CDR3nt: TGTGCCAGCAGCTTGGCGTCCAACAATCAGCCCCAGCATTTT; CDR3aa: CASSLASNNQPQHF; d_gene: .; j_gene: TRBJ1-5; v_gene: TRBV5-6; abundance: few
CDR3nt: TGTGCCAGCAGGTCGGACTACACAGATACGCAGTATTTT; CDR3aa: CASRSDYTDTQYF; d_gene: .; j_gene: TRBJ2-3; v_gene: TRBV12-3/TRBV12-4; abundance: .
CDR3nt: TGTGCCACCAGTGACCCGGGACTAGCGGGCTTCTACAATGAGCAGTTCTTC; CDR3aa: CATSDPGLAGFYNEQFF; d_gene: TRBD2; j_gene: TRBJ2-1; v_gene: TRBV24-1; abundance: .
CDR3nt: TGTGCCACCAGTGATTTAGCCTCCGGTGTAGCTTTCTTT; CDR3aa: CATSDLASGVAFF; d_gene: .; j_gene: TRBJ1-1; v_gene: TRBV24-1; abundance: .
CDR3nt: TGTGCCAGCTCACCAATGAATGCAGGGGCCTCCATGAACACTGAAGCTTTCTTT; CDR3aa: CASSPMNAGASMNTEAFF; d_gene: .; j_gene: TRBJ1-1; v_gene: TRBV18; abundance: few
CDR3nt: TGCAGTGCTAGACCTACTAGCGGGGGGTACGAGCAGTACTTC; CDR3aa: CSARPTSGGYEQYF; d_gene: TRBD2; j_gene: TRBJ2-7; v_gene: TRBV20-1; abundance: few
CDR3nt: TGTGCCAGCAGTTTATTATCCGGCGGCAGGACCCCAGGGAATGAGCAGTTCTTC; CDR3aa: CASSLLSGGRTPGNEQFF; d_gene: .; j_gene: TRBJ2-1; v_gene: TRBV27; abundance: .
CDR3nt: TGTGCCAGCAGCTTAGACGGAGGGGTCAAGAACTACAATGAGCAGTTCTTC; CDR3aa: CASSLDGGVKNYNEQFF; d_gene: .; j_gene: TRBJ2-1; v_gene: TRBV7-9; abundance: few
CDR3nt: TGTGCCAGCAGTCGCGGCGAAGTGCGGGACCAAGAGACCCAGTACTTC; CDR3aa: CASSRGEVRDQETQYF; d_gene: .; j_gene: TRBJ2-5; v_gene: TRBV28; abundance: .
CDR3nt: TGCAGCGTTGCATGGTTGGTGGGGGGCAATGAGCAGTTCTTC; CDR3aa: CSVAWLVGGNEQFF; d_gene: .; j_gene: TRBJ2-1; v_gene: TRBV29-1; abundance: .
CDR3nt: TGTGCCAGCAGTCCGCTAGCGGGAGCGAGGGTAGCCAAAAACATTCAGTACTTC; CDR3aa: CASSPLAGARVAKNIQYF; d_gene: TRBD2; j_gene: TRBJ2-4; v_gene: TRBV6-1; abundance: few
CDR3nt: TGTGCCAGCAGCTTGACCGGACAGTCGACCCAGTACTTC; CDR3aa: CASSLTGQSTQYF; d_gene: .; j_gene: TRBJ2-5; v_gene: TRBV11-2; abundance: .
CDR3nt: TGTGCCAGCAGCCCCGACAGGGAAGCTTTCTTT; CDR3aa: CASSPDREAFF; d_gene: .; j_gene: TRBJ1-1; v_gene: TRBV13; abundance: many
CDR3nt: TGTGCCAGCAGCCCTCGCTACAATGAGCAGTTCTTC; CDR3aa: CASSPRYNEQFF; d_gene: .; j_gene: TRBJ2-1; v_gene: TRBV12-3/TRBV12-4; abundance: few
CDR3nt: TGTGCCAGCAGCCGCCCCTTTGAGGGGCACAATGAGCAGTTCTTC; CDR3aa: CASSRPFEGHNEQFF; d_gene: .; j_gene: TRBJ2-1; v_gene: TRBV27; abundance: .